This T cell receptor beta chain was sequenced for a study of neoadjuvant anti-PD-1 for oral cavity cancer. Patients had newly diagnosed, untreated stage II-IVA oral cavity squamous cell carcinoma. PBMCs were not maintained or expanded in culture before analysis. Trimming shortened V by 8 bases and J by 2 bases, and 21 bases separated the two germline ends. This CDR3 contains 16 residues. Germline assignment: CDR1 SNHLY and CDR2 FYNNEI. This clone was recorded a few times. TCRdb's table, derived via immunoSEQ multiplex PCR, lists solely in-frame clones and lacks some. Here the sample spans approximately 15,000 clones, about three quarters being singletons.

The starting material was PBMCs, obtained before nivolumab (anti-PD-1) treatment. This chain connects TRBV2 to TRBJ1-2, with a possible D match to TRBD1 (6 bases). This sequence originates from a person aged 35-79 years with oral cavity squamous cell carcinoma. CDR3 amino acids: CASELVGQLLNYGYTF. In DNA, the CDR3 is TGTGCCAGCGAGTTGGTCGGACAGCTGTTGAACTATGGCTACACCTTC.